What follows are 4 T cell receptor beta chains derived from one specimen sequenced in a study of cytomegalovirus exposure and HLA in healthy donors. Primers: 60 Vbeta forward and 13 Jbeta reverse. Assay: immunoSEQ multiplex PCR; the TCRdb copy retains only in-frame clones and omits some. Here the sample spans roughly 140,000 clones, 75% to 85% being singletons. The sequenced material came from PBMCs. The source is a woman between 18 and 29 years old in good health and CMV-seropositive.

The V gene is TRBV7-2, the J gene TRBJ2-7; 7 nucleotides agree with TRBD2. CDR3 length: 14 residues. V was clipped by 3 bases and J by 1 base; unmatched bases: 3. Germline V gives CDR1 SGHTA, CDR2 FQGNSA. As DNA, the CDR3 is TGTGCCAGCAGCTTTGGGCGGGGGTCCTACGAGCAGTACTTC. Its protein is CASSFGRGSYEQYF. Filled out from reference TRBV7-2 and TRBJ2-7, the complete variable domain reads GAGVSQSPSNKVTEKGKDVELRCDPISGHTALYWYRQSLGQGLEFLIYFQGNSAPDKSGLPSDRFSAERTGGSVSTLTIQRTQQEDSAVYLCASSFGRGSYEQYFGPGTRLTVT.

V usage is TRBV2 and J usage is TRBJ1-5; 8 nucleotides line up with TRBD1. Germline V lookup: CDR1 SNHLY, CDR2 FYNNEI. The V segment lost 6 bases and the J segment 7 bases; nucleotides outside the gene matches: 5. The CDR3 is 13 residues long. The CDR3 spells CASSDRGTQPQHF. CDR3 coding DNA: TGTGCCAGCAGCGACAGGGGAACGCAGCCCCAGCATTTT. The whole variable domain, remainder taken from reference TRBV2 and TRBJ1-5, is EPEVTQTPSHQVTQMGQEVILRCVPISNHLYFYWYRQILGQKVEFLVSFYNNEISEKSEIFDDQFSVERPDGSNFTLKIRSTKLEDSAMYFCASSDRGTQPQHFGDGTRLSIL.

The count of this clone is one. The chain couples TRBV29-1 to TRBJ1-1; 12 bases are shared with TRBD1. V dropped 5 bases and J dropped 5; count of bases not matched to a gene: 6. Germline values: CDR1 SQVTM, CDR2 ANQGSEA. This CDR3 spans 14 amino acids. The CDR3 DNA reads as TGCAGCGTTCCAAGGGGACAGGGGGCGACTGAAGCTTTCTTT. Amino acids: CSVPRGQGATEAFF. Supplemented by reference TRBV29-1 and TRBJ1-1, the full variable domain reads SAVISQKPSRDICQRGTSLTIQCQVDSQVTMMFWYRQQPGQSLTLIATANQGSEATYESGFVIDKFPISRPNLTFSTLTVSNMSPEDSSIYLCSVPRGQGATEAFFGQGTRLTVV.

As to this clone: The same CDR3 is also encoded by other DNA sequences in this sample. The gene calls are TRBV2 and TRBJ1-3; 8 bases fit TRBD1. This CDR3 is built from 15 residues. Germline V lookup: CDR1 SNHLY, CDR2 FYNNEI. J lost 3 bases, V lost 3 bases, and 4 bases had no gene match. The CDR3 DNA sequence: TGTGCCAGCAGTGACGGACAGGGATTTGGAAACACCATATATTTT. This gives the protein CASSDGQGFGNTIYF.